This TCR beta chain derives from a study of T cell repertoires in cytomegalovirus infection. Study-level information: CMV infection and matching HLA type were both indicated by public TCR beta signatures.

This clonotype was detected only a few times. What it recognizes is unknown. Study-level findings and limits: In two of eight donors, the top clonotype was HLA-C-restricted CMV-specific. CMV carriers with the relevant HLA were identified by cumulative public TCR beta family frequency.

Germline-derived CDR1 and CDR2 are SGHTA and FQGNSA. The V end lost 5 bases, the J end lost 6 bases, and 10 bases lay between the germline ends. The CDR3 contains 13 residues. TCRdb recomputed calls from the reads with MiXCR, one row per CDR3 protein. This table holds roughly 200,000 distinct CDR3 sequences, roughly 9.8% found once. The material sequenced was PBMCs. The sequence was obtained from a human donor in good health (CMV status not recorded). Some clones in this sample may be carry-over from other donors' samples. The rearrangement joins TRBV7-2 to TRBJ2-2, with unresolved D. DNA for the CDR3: TGTGCCAGCAGCACGAGTCGAGCCGGGGAGCTGTTTTTT. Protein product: CASSTSRAGELFF.